What follows describes a single T cell receptor (beta chain). Its antigen is unidentified. The data originate from a study of OX40 agonist ivuxolimab in advanced cancers. For the study at large: Intravenous ivuxolimab was administered to patients every 2 weeks at 0.01 to 10 mg/kg. Patients receiving dose escalation had hepatocellular carcinoma, melanoma, renal cell or head and neck cancer. Study conclusions and caveats: Circulating CD4+ and CD8+ T cells showed clonal expansion by week 6 at 0.1 to 3.0 mg/kg.

Method: immunoSEQ multiplex PCR; TCRdb's copy keeps in-frame clones and lacks some. Altogether over 100,000 clones are present, about 92% being singletons, with the ten largest covering more than 0.9%. If patients had autoimmune disease history or systemic immunosuppression, they were excluded. CDR1 and CDR2 from the germline V gene are KGHSH and LQKENI. With V trimmed by 3 bases and J by 2 bases, 2 bases remained unmatched. The CDR3 has 14 residues. The sequence was obtained from an adult with an advanced solid tumor such as melanoma, head and neck, liver or kidney cancer. The chain is built from TRBV18 and TRBJ1-2; 8 nucleotides line up with TRBD1. This specimen consisted of CD4+ or CD8+ T cells sorted from blood, obtained in a trial of the OX40 agonist ivuxolimab. In nucleotides, the CDR3 is TGTGCCAGCTCACCCCGGACAGGGAACTATGGCTACACCTTC. Residues: CASSPRTGNYGYTF.